These T cell receptor beta chains were read from a single sample in a study of blood T cell repertoires in COVID-19. Method: immunoSEQ multiplex PCR; TCRdb's copy keeps in-frame clones and lacks some. The table has some 200,000 clones, about four fifths seen once; the top ten hold 11%. Sequenced sample: peripheral blood. The receptors shown here come from a woman between 40 and 50 years old with COVID-19, enrolled during active disease. CDR3s include the opening cysteine and the closing phenylalanine or tryptophan. D genes are given only for firm matches. Not every row has a clone size; where given, it reads once, few, many or a size class.

>NA|TRBV10-3|TRBJ2-5|NA
TGTGCCATCGCGAATAGCCAAGAGACCCAGTACTTC
CAIANSQETQYF
>once|TRBV29-1|TRBJ1-2|TRBD1
TGCAGCGTCGGACAGGGTCGACATGGCTACACCTTC
CSVGQGRHGYTF
>NA|TRBV19|TRBJ2-1|TRBD2
TGTGCCAGTAGAGAGACTAGCGGGATAATTGTGGATGAGCAGTTCTTC
CASRETSGIIVDEQFF
>NA|TRBV4-1|TRBJ1-2|NA
TGCGCCAGCAGCCAAGAAAATAACAGGAACTATGGCTACACCTTC
CASSQENNRNYGYTF
>NA|TRBV19|TRBJ2-1|NA
TGTGCCAGTAGTATTCGGGGCGGGACGGTTTACAATGAGCAGTTCTTC
CASSIRGGTVYNEQFF
>NA|TRBV5-6|TRBJ1-2|NA
TGTGCCAGCAGTTTAGATGGGGGCGCTGCTGAAGGCTACACCTTC
CASSLDGGAAEGYTF
>NA|TRBV2|TRBJ1-5|TRBD1
TGTGCCAGCAGCACCGGGACAGGGGGCCCGCCCCAGCATTTT
CASSTGTGGPPQHF
>NA|TRBV3-1/TRBV3-2|TRBJ2-1|TRBD2
TGTGCCAGCAGCCAAGACACCGTAGCGGGGGGGCCCAATGAGCAGTTCTTC
CASSQDTVAGGPNEQFF
>NA|TRBV2|TRBJ1-5|TRBD1
TGTGCCAGCAGTGATTACAGGGGGCCGGGCAATCAGCCCCAGCATTTT
CASSDYRGPGNQPQHF
>NA|TRBV30|TRBJ1-6|TRBD1
TGTGCCTGGAAAGGACAGGGAGATTCACCCCTCCACTTT
CAWKGQGDSPLHF
>NA|TRBV6-5|TRBJ1-5|NA
TGTGCCAGCAGTTACTCGTTCAGGACAAATCAGCCCCAGCATTTT
CASSYSFRTNQPQHF
>NA|TRBV19|TRBJ2-5|NA
TGTGCCAGTATGGGCAGGGTGGGGGAGACCCAGTACTTC
CASMGRVGETQYF
>NA|TRBV3-1/TRBV3-2|TRBJ1-6|NA
TGTGCCAGCAGCCTTTCTTCTCAGGGATCCTCGCCCCTCCACTTT
CASSLSSQGSSPLHF
>NA|TRBV5-5|TRBJ1-3|NA
TGTGCCAGCAGCCGACCGGGGTCTGCTGGAAACACCATATATTTT
CASSRPGSAGNTIYF
>NA|TRBV19|TRBJ1-1|NA
TGTGCCAGTATTGGAACACTCGAGGGCACTGAAGCTTTCTTT
CASIGTLEGTEAFF
>NA|TRBV11-3|TRBJ2-7|TRBD2
TGTGCCAGCAGCTTAGAGTCACTAGCGGGCCCCGACGAGCAGTACTTC
CASSLESLAGPDEQYF
>NA|TRBV15|TRBJ2-3|NA
TGTGCCACCAGCTACGGGGACAAGGCAGATACGCAGTATTTT
CATSYGDKADTQYF
>NA|TRBV19|TRBJ1-2|TRBD1
TGTGCCAGTAGACAAGACAGGGCTTTAAACTATGGCTACACCTTC
CASRQDRALNYGYTF
>NA|TRBV7-2|TRBJ2-7|TRBD2
TGTGCCAGCAGCTTACGAGGACTAGTCCGCGAGCAGTACTTC
CASSLRGLVREQYF
>NA|TRBV6-2/TRBV6-3|TRBJ2-7|NA
TGTGCCAGCAGTTACTCGGCAGGGGACTACGAGCAGTACTTC
CASSYSAGDYEQYF
>medium-sized|TRBV27|TRBJ1-2|NA
TGTGCCAGCAGTAGGGGCGGTGGCAGACTCTATGGCTACACCTTC
CASSRGGGRLYGYTF
>NA|TRBV30|TRBJ1-2|TRBD1
TGTGCCTGGAGTGGACAGGGAATTTTCTATGGCTACACCTTC
CAWSGQGIFYGYTF
>NA|TRBV19|TRBJ2-3|NA
TGTGCCAGTAGTCTTGGGCGGGGATTGGGAGATACGCAGTATTTT
CASSLGRGLGDTQYF
>NA|TRBV29-1|TRBJ2-1|NA
TGCAGCGTTGAAGGGGGCAACTTGAGCTCCTACAATGAGCAGTTCTTC
CSVEGGNLSSYNEQFF
>NA|TRBV2|TRBJ1-2|NA
TGTGCCAGCAGATGGACGGCGGGAGGCTACACCTTC
CASRWTAGGYTF
>NA|TRBV19|TRBJ2-1|TRBD2
TGTGCCAGTAGTACCCCAGCGACTAGCGGGAGGCCAGGCTCCTACAATGAGCAGTTCTTC
CASSTPATSGRPGSYNEQFF
>NA|TRBV2|TRBJ2-5|TRBD2
TGTGCCAGCAGCCCGAACGGCCTAGCGGGGGGGCAAGAGACCCAGTACTTC
CASSPNGLAGGQETQYF
>once|TRBV5-1|TRBJ2-7|TRBD1
TGCGCCAGCAGCTTGGGACAGGGACCCACCTACGAGCAGTACTTC
CASSLGQGPTYEQYF
>few|TRBV3-1/TRBV3-2|TRBJ2-1|NA
TGTGCCAGCAGCCCACCTAGCTCCTACAATGAGCAGTTCTTC
CASSPPSSYNEQFF
>once|TRBV30|TRBJ1-2|NA
TGTGCCTGGCAGTTTAAGTCTGGCTACACCTTC
CAWQFKSGYTF
>NA|TRBV21-1|TRBJ1-1|NA
TGTGCCAGCAGCAGTATCGGACAGGGGGCTGAAGCTTTCTTT
CASSSIGQGAEAFF
>NA|TRBV6-5|TRBJ1-1|NA
TGTGCCAGCAGGTATGGTCAGTGGAACACTGAAGCTTTCTTT
CASRYGQWNTEAFF
>NA|TRBV5-6|TRBJ2-3|NA
TGTGCCAGCAGCTCCAACCTAGCTGGTAGCACAGATACGCAGTATTTT
CASSSNLAGSTDTQYF
>many|TRBV5-1|TRBJ1-4|NA
TGCGCCAGCAGCTTCGGGGGGTCCAATGAAAAACTGTTTTTT
CASSFGGSNEKLFF
>NA|TRBV10-3|TRBJ1-2|TRBD1
TGTGCCATCAGTGAGTCGGGCAGGGGGACTAACTATGGCTACACCTTC
CAISESGRGTNYGYTF
>NA|TRBV11-2|TRBJ1-3|NA
TGTGCCAGCAGCCTCGGGTCTTCTGGAAACACCATATATTTT
CASSLGSSGNTIYF
>few|TRBV6-6|TRBJ1-3|NA
TGTGCCAGCAGTTATCCCCACAGCTCTGGAAACACCATATATTTT
CASSYPHSSGNTIYF
>NA|TRBV10-1|TRBJ2-2|NA
TGCGCCAGCAGCACAGATTTTGTCGGGGAGCTGTTTTTT
CASSTDFVGELFF
>NA|TRBV6-5|TRBJ2-7|NA
TGTGCCAGCAGCCTGACTAGTGGCTACGAGCAGTACTTC
CASSLTSGYEQYF
>once|TRBV29-1|TRBJ2-7|TRBD2
TGCAGCGTTGAAGAGACTAGCGAATACGAGCAGTACTTC
CSVEETSEYEQYF
>NA|TRBV7-2|TRBJ2-1|NA
TGTGCCAGCAGCTTAGACTTCTCGAACAATGAGCAGTTCTTC
CASSLDFSNNEQFF
>NA|TRBV28|TRBJ2-2|TRBD2
TGTGCCAGCAGTCGCCCGGGGGGGAGCGGGGAGCTGTTTTTT
CASSRPGGSGELFF
>NA|TRBV4-1|TRBJ2-7|TRBD2
TGCGCCAGCAGCTATGGGGGGGGTTACGAGCAGTACTTC
CASSYGGGYEQYF
>NA|TRBV18|TRBJ2-1|NA
TGTGCCAGCTCACCAACCAGCGGGTACAATGAGCAGTTCTTC
CASSPTSGYNEQFF
>NA|TRBV6-5|TRBJ1-2|NA
TGTGCCAGCAGTTCCCCGACAGCCCACTATGGCTACACCTTC
CASSSPTAHYGYTF
>NA|TRBV5-8|TRBJ1-2|NA
TGTGCCAGCAGTTTAGAAACCTATGGCTACACCTTC
CASSLETYGYTF
>NA|TRBV6-5|TRBJ2-2|TRBD1
TGTGCCAGCAGTTACTTTCGGCCAGGGGGCTCCGGGGAGCTGTTTTTT
CASSYFRPGGSGELFF
>NA|TRBV28|TRBJ2-3|NA
TGTGCCAGCAGTTTTTCACGAGCACTTACGAGCACAGATACGCAGTATTTT
CASSFSRALTSTDTQYF
>NA|TRBV18|TRBJ1-2|NA
TGTGCCAGCTCACCGGATTTATTGGACTACTATGGCTACACCTTC
CASSPDLLDYYGYTF
>NA|TRBV7-9|TRBJ1-3|NA
TGTGCCAGTTTCACAATGGACAGCACTGGAAACACCATATATTTT
CASFTMDSTGNTIYF